Listed below are T cell receptor beta chains from one sample, sequenced in a study of T cell repertoires in aging, cancer and after chemotherapy. From the multiplex PCR reads, TCRdb called clonotypes with MiXCR, one entry per CDR3 protein. Here the sample spans approximately 3,000 distinct CDR3 sequences, around 25% being singletons. The material sequenced was blood. These receptors came from a human donor with a solid tumor. CDR3s include the opening cysteine and the closing phenylalanine or tryptophan. A D gene is named only where the DNA matches it firmly. Size tells how often a clone was seen (once, few, many) or the class of an expanded clone, and some rows leave it out.

J gene	clone size	V gene	D gene	CDR3 length	CDR3 DNA	CDR3 protein
TRBJ1-6	-	TRBV20-1	-	14	TGCAGTGCTCGTCCTGAGAGGTGGAATTCACCCCTCCACTTT	CSARPERWNSPLHF
TRBJ2-2	large	TRBV6-1	TRBD1	14	TGTGCCACGACGGGACAGGGGGACACCGGGGAGCTGTTTTTT	CATTGQGDTGELFF
TRBJ2-1	-	TRBV12-3/TRBV12-4	TRBD2	14	TGTGCAGCACCCGTCGGGGGGGGCGGAAATGAGCAGTTCTTC	CAAPVGGGGNEQFF
TRBJ2-1	large	TRBV19	TRBD2	16	TGTGCCAGTAGGACGGGACTAGCGGGAGGGGACAATGAGCAGTTCTTC	CASRTGLAGGDNEQFF
TRBJ2-7	medium-sized	TRBV12-3/TRBV12-4	-	11	TGTGCCAGCAGTTTAGTGCTCGAGCAGTACTTC	CASSLVLEQYF
TRBJ1-6	medium-sized	TRBV10-3	-	12	TGTGCCATCGGCCTCAATAATTCACCCCTCCACTTT	CAIGLNNSPLHF
TRBJ1-5	-	TRBV27	TRBD1	16	TGTGCCAGCAGTACCACGGGACAGGGGGGGATATCGGCCCAGCATTTT	CASSTTGQGGISAQHF
TRBJ1-1	medium-sized	TRBV11-2	-	13	TGTGCCAGCAGCATTGGGGGGGTAGTCGAGGCTTTCTTT	CASSIGGVVEAFF
TRBJ2-3	-	TRBV6-1	TRBD2	21	TGTGCCAGCAGCCACCGGCCGGGGCATATGATTGGACTAGCGGGAACAGATACGCAGTATTTT	CASSHRPGHMIGLAGTDTQYF
TRBJ1-6	-	TRBV6-1	-	12	TGTGCCAGCAGGGCCAGGGGTTCACCCCTCCACTTT	CASRARGSPLHF
TRBJ1-2	large	TRBV6-5	TRBD1	13	TGTGCCAGTGCGTTCTTACAGGGGGCTAGCTACACCTTC	CASAFLQGASYTF
TRBJ2-7	-	TRBV5-1	-	15	TGCGCCAGCAGCCTCCGGGACTTATTCTCCTACGAGCAGTACTTC	CASSLRDLFSYEQYF
TRBJ2-3	few	TRBV11-1	TRBD2	14	TGTGCCAGCAGCTTCGACGCGGGGGCAGATACGCAGTATTTT	CASSFDAGADTQYF
TRBJ1-1	-	TRBV7-9	TRBD1	12	TGTGCCAGCAGCGACAGGGAGACTGAAGCTTTCTTT	CASSDRETEAFF
TRBJ1-2	medium-sized	TRBV30	TRBD1	12	TGTGCCTGGGGTCAAGGGGGCGGCGGCTACACCTTC	CAWGQGGGGYTF
TRBJ2-7	-	TRBV21-1	-	17	TGTGCCAGCAGCAGCGCCTCGGGACTAGCGGTCTCCTACGAGCAGTACTTC	CASSSASGLAVSYEQYF
TRBJ2-7	once	TRBV11-2	-	14	TGTGCCAGCAGCTATGGACAGACTTACTACGAGCAGTACTTC	CASSYGQTYYEQYF
TRBJ1-2	medium-sized	TRBV15	-	15	TGTGCCACCAGCAGAGATACCAGGGTTGGATATGGCTACACCTTC	CATSRDTRVGYGYTF
TRBJ1-5	medium-sized	TRBV19	-	13	TGTGCCAGTAGTATGGGGGGCAATCAGCCCCAGCATTTT	CASSMGGNQPQHF
TRBJ2-1	medium-sized	TRBV10-3	TRBD2	15	TGTGCCATTAGAGGCGGGAGGGCCGACTACAATGAGCAGTTCTTC	CAIRGGRADYNEQFF
TRBJ1-3	-	TRBV28	-	17	TGTGCCAGCAGTTTACCCACCGGACAGCACTCTGGAAACACCATATATTTT	CASSLPTGQHSGNTIYF
TRBJ2-3	-	TRBV20-1	-	15	TGCAGTGCTAGATTTGAATTATCTAGCACAGATACGCAGTATTTT	CSARFELSSTDTQYF
TRBJ2-7	few	TRBV14	-	15	TGTGCCAGCAGCCAAGACTACAGGGAGAAAAACGAGCAGTACTTC	CASSQDYREKNEQYF
TRBJ2-7	few	TRBV20-1	-	15	TGCAGTGCCCGAGCGCCCGGCAGGGGATCCTACGAGCAGTACTTC	CSARAPGRGSYEQYF
TRBJ1-5	-	TRBV27	TRBD1	19	TGTGCCAGCAGTTGCTCGGCAGGGGGCTCGGCGGGTAGCAATCAGCCCCAGCATTTT	CASSCSAGGSAGSNQPQHF
TRBJ2-7	medium-sized	TRBV5-6	TRBD2	14	TGTGCCAGCCGGGAGGGCGCAATATCCCCCGAGCAGTACTTC	CASREGAISPEQYF
TRBJ1-6	medium-sized	TRBV6-4	-	15	TGTGCCAGCAGTGACTCTACGGGGGAGAATTCACCCCTCCACTTT	CASSDSTGENSPLHF
TRBJ2-7	medium-sized	TRBV5-1	-	15	TGCGCCAGCAGCTCCTTCGGGGGCAGATCCTACGAGCAGTACTTC	CASSSFGGRSYEQYF
TRBJ2-1	-	TRBV6-5	TRBD2	15	TGTGCCAGCAGTACCCTAGCGGGAAGTTACAATGAGCAGTTCTTC	CASSTLAGSYNEQFF
TRBJ2-5	medium-sized	TRBV6-1	TRBD2	15	TGTGCCAGCAGTGAAGATCCGGGAGGACGAGAGACCCAGTACTTC	CASSEDPGGRETQYF
TRBJ2-2	medium-sized	TRBV12-3/TRBV12-4	-	16	TGTGCCAGCAGTCACACCTGGGCAGCGAACACCGGGGAGCTGTTTTTT	CASSHTWAANTGELFF
TRBJ1-2	-	TRBV20-1	TRBD1	13	TGCAGTGCTCCTACCAGGGGGAACTATGGCTACACCTTC	CSAPTRGNYGYTF
TRBJ2-7	medium-sized	TRBV27	-	13	TGTGCCAGCAGTTCTACGGTCGCGGGAGAGCAGTACTTC	CASSSTVAGEQYF
TRBJ2-3	medium-sized	TRBV27	-	15	TGTGCCAGCAGTTATACTACTCTCGGCACAGATACGCAGTATTTT	CASSYTTLGTDTQYF
TRBJ1-2	-	TRBV5-1	-	14	TGCGCCAGCAGCTTGGCCAGGGCGCTGGATGGCTACACCTTC	CASSLARALDGYTF
TRBJ2-2	-	TRBV6-5	TRBD2	16	TGTGCCAGCAGGGGGGGACTAGCGGGGGACACCGGGGAGCTGTTTTTT	CASRGGLAGDTGELFF
TRBJ1-2	-	TRBV5-1	-	15	TGCGCCAGCAGCTTGGACGGAAGCACAAACTATGGCTACACCTTC	CASSLDGSTNYGYTF
TRBJ2-7	few	TRBV20-1	-	11	TGCAGTTGGACTGGGGACTACGAGCAGTACTTC	CSWTGDYEQYF
TRBJ2-2	large	TRBV18	-	15	TGTGCCAGCTCACCCCGGACAAGTCAGTCCGGGGAGCTGTTTTTT	CASSPRTSQSGELFF
TRBJ2-1	medium-sized	TRBV6-5	-	11	TGTGCCAGCAGTTACTTCGATGAGCAGTTCTTC	CASSYFDEQFF
TRBJ1-1	-	TRBV6-5	-	16	TGTGCCAGCAAAAATCTGAATGGGGAAGGGGAAACTGAAGCTTTCTTT	CASKNLNGEGETEAFF
TRBJ2-7	medium-sized	TRBV27	-	16	TGTGCCAGCAGTTTAGATCGTAGTCCCTTTCCCTACGAGCAGTACTTC	CASSLDRSPFPYEQYF
TRBJ1-2	medium-sized	TRBV5-6	-	12	TGTGCCAGCAGTCTAGCGGTGGGCGGCTACACCTTC	CASSLAVGGYTF
TRBJ2-3	-	TRBV5-5	TRBD2	19	TGCGCCAGCAGCTTGCTCCTAGCGGGAGCCCGACCGTCGGGCGATACGCAGTATTTT	CASSLLLAGARPSGDTQYF
TRBJ1-1	medium-sized	TRBV15	-	14	TGTGCCACCAGCAGAGACGTGGAGGGCCGAGGAGCTTTCTTT	CATSRDVEGRGAFF
TRBJ2-2	medium-sized	TRBV11-2	-	16	TGTGCCAGCAGCACTCCGGGACCACCCTTCGGCGGGGAGCTGTTTTTT	CASSTPGPPFGGELFF
TRBJ2-5	large	TRBV29-1	-	12	TGCAGCGTGGAACAGGGTAGAGAGACCCAGTACTTC	CSVEQGRETQYF
TRBJ1-1	few	TRBV5-4	-	15	TGTGCCAGCAGCTTGCCTGGAGGGGAGAGAACTGAAGCTTTCTTT	CASSLPGGERTEAFF
TRBJ1-5	-	TRBV15	-	17	TGTGCCACCAGCAGAGATAGGGCAGGGAAGGGCAATCAGCCCCAGCATTTT	CATSRDRAGKGNQPQHF
TRBJ2-1	medium-sized	TRBV5-1	-	14	TGCGCCAGCAGCCCTATAAGCTCCTACAATGAGCAGTTCTTC	CASSPISSYNEQFF
TRBJ2-7	medium-sized	TRBV5-4	TRBD1	14	TGTGCCAGCAGCTCCGACAGGGGTTCCTACGAGCAGTACTTC	CASSSDRGSYEQYF
TRBJ1-6	medium-sized	TRBV6-1	TRBD1	15	TGTGCCAGCAGTGAAGGTCAGACAGGGGGCCTTCCCCTCCACTTT	CASSEGQTGGLPLHF
TRBJ2-3	-	TRBV2	-	15	TGTGCCAGCAGTGAGGGGTTACTATACACAGATACGCAGTATTTT	CASSEGLLYTDTQYF